This TCR beta chain was sequenced in a study of cytomegalovirus exposure and HLA in healthy donors. PCR employed 60 Vbeta and 13 Jbeta primers. Only in-frame clones appear in the TCRdb table, and some are missing; sequencing was by immunoSEQ multiplex PCR. The sample has about 140,000 clones, approximately 62% seen once. Notes on the study in general: Within the data, a cluster of highly shared sequence variants was likely a sequencing artifact. Presence/absence analyses assumed roughly uniform sequencing depth across donors, which may not hold. Reports indicated that the classifier achieved high specificity and sensitivity in diagnosing cytomegalovirus status.

In germline, CDR1 is SGHKS, CDR2 YYEKEE (reference sequence). CDR3 length: 13 residues. Trimming cost V 4 bases and J 5 bases, with 12 bases left between them. Note on this clone: The antigen remains unidentified.

The chain recombines TRBV5-5 with TRBJ1-1; maybe TRBD1 (5 bases). The receptor's source is a human donor in good health. The specimen was PBMCs. In nucleotides, the CDR3 is TGTGCCAGCAGCCCCTCCGGGGGAACTGAAGCTTTCTTT. Encoded protein: CASSPSGGTEAFF. The whole variable domain, remainder taken from reference TRBV5-5 and TRBJ1-1, is DAGVTQSPTHLIKTRGQQVTLRCSPISGHKSVSWYQQVLGQGPQFIFQYYEKEERGRGNFPDRFSARQFPNYSSELNVNALLLGDSALYLCASSPSGGTEAFFGQGTRLTVV.